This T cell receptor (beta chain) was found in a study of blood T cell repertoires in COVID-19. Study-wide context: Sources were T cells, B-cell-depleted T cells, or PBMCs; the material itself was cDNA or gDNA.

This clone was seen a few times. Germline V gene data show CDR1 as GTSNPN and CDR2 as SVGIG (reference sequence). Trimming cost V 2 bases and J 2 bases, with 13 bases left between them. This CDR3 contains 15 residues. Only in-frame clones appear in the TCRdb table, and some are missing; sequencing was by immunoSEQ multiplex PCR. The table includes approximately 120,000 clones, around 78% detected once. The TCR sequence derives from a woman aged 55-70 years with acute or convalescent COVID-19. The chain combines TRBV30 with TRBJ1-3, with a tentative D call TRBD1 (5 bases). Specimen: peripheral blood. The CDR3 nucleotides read TGTGCCTGGAGTAGTAAGGGGTTGGCTGGAAACACCATATATTTT. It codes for CAWSSKGLAGNTIYF. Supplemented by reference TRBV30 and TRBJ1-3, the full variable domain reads SQTIHQWPATLVQPVGSPLSLECTVEGTSNPNLYWYRQAAGRGLQLLFYSVGIGQISSEVPQNLSASRPQDRQFILSSKKLLLSDSGFYLCAWSSKGLAGNTIYFGEGSWLTVV.